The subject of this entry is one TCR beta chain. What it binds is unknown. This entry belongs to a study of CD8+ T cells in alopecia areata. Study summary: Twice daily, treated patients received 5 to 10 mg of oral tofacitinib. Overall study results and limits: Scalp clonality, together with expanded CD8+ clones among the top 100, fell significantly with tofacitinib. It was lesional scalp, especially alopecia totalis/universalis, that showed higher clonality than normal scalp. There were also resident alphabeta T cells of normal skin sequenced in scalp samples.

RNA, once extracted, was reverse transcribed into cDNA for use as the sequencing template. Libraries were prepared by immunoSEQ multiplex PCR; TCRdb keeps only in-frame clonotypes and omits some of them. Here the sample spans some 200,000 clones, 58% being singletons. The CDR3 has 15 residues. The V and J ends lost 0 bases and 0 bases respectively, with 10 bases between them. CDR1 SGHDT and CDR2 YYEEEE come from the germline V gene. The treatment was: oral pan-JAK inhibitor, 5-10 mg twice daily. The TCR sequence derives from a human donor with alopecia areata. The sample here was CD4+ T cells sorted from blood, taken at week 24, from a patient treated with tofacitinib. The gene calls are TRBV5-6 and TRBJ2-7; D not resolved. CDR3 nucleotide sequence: TGTGCCAGCAGCTTGGATCCCGGCAGCTCCTACGAGCAGTACTTC. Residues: CASSLDPGSSYEQYF.